The T cell receptor beta chain described here comes from a study of Tregs in tolerant kidney transplant recipients (dated by TCRdb to 2018 to 2020). A note on the overall study: The transplants used related donors with nonmyeloablative bone marrow transplantation, and mixed chimerism in the human trials was transient. Before combined kidney and bone marrow transplantation, this study identified donor-specific regulatory T cells using TCRbeta sequencing and then followed those same cells after transplant. The full study reports these points: Expanding Tregs with activated donor B cells appeared to identify the most biologically relevant and donor-specific TCRbeta repertoire. For some patients, the PCR primers changed as time went on, which meant samples from those patients could not be compared with one another at the nucleotide level. Biological reproducibility was not examined directly, but technical replication error appeared to be minimal. Donor-specific Treg expansion exceeded global Treg expansion in tolerant patients, suggesting antigen-driven rather than nonspecific expansion. The study was limited by small patient numbers, and the findings need validation in larger populations and under other immunosuppression protocols.

The time point label on this specimen signifies: blood sample drawn before combined kidney and bone marrow transplant. Thawed PBMCs were FACS-sorted into unstimulated Tregs (CD4+CD25+CD127-), CD4+ non-Tregs (CD4+CD25-), CD4 cells and CD8 cells. The patients were 4 recipients of combined kidney and bone marrow transplants from the ITN036ST trial, and samples were available only for these trial subjects. Healthy control blood was processed to PBMCs with a Ficoll density gradient and then cryopreserved, whereas patient PBMCs were collected both before and after transplant. The CDR3 sequence holds 16 residues, the cysteine and phenylalanine included. Of the read, only the CDR3 DNA is kept; its 48 bases are in frame from base 1. For TCRbeta CDR3 sequencing, genomic DNA was extracted from sorted cells using the QIAGEN DNeasy Blood and Tissue Kit. High-throughput TCRbeta CDR3 sequencing, including PCR amplification with bias correction and internal controls, was performed commercially through immunoSEQ. On the study's bioinformatics: Unique productive TCRbeta sequences were defined by CDR3 nucleotide sequence where primers matched, otherwise by CDR3 amino acid sequence with Vbeta and Jbeta genes. Sorting error was corrected by removing sequences shared between sorted populations at a frequency ratio of 2:1 or less, and the remaining shared sequences were assigned to the higher population. Donor-reactive sequences were defined as at least 5-fold expanded in CFSE-low cells versus unstimulated cells, with frequency of at least 0.01% in CFSE-low cells. Repertoire divergence was quantified by Jensen-Shannon divergence using the top 100 TCRbeta sequences ranked by frequency. For samples with multiple sequencing runs, sorting error was corrected separately for each run before the runs were pooled. TCRdb holds this immuneACCESS table with in-frame rearrangements only. Some clones are missing; in checked studies, unresolved V genes explain under half, and the rest has no known cause. V, J and clone size reflect that table, while D and trimming were determined from the DNA. The sample table holds tens of thousands of clones, of which 93% were seen once. The ten largest make up 0.35% to 0.55% of the sample.

About this clone itself: Its antigen has not been determined. Base qualities are not at hand, and no much larger clone is one base apart.

The specimen comprised CD4+ T cells from blood, sampled before the transplant. The clonotype was recovered from a human donor who received a combined kidney and bone marrow transplant. The sequence is built from TRBV21-1 and TRBJ2-3; the table's D call, TRBD2, was not checked against the DNA. TRBV21-1 counts as a pseudogene. The nucleotides are TGTGCCAGCAGCAACGTGGGTATCCTAGCGATGAATACGCAGTATTTT. This yields the protein CASSNVGILAMNTQYF.